The entry below describes one TCR beta chain. This specimen belongs to a study of blood T cell repertoires in COVID-19. The germline CDR1 and CDR2 sequences are SNHLY and FYNNEI. CDR3 size: 14 residues. The V end lost 10 bases, the J end lost 5 bases, and 18 bases lay between the germline ends. Sequenced by immunoSEQ multiplex PCR; TCRdb stores in-frame clones only, minus some. The sample has around 140,000 clones, 85% to 90% seen once. Sequenced: peripheral blood. The TCR comes from a man aged 50 to 60 with active COVID-19. V usage is TRBV2 and J usage is TRBJ2-1; D possibly corresponds to TRBD2 (7 bases). The DNA of the CDR3 is TGTGCCACGAGGGGGGGGAGGCTCGACAATGAGCAGTTCTTC. Translated: CATRGGRLDNEQFF.